This T cell receptor (beta chain) comes out of a study of graft-versus-host responses after intestinal transplantation. Across the whole study: Uniformly, recipients were administered anti-thymocyte globulin induction with subsequent tacrolimus and steroids for about 3 years.

Study-level results: Investigators detected GvH clones in recipient marrow, with some emerging earlier in ileum or blood.

Note on this clone: Antigen: not known.

TCRdb keeps only in-frame clones here, not all; method: immunoSEQ multiplex PCR. Counted here are roughly 69,000 clones, 90% occurring once; the ten biggest clones make up 1.5% to 2%. Trimming removed 5 bases from V and 7 bases from J; junction bases left unmatched: 6. This CDR3 region has 14 residues. Germline V CDR1 and CDR2: SGHVS, FNYEAQ. The sequence came from a human donor who was the organ donor for an intestinal transplant. This sequence joins TRBV7-6 and TRBJ2-2, with 8 bases that match TRBD2. Sequenced material: unstimulated CD8+ T cells sorted from spleen or lymph node cells, taken before transplant. As DNA, the CDR3 is TGTGCCAGCAGCCCAATAGCGGGAAACGGGGAGCTGTTTTTT. It translates to CASSPIAGNGELFF.